The 28 T cell receptor beta chains below all came from one sample that was sequenced in a study of blood T cell repertoires in COVID-19. Assay used: immunoSEQ multiplex PCR; TCRdb lists only in-frame clones, some missing. The sample consists of roughly 180,000 clones, roughly 82% of them appearing once. Sample: PBMCs or T cells enriched from blood (not recorded which). The receptor set was obtained from a man aged 40-55 years who had recovered from COVID-19.

CDR3 sequence (DNA): TGTGCCAGCAGCCCCCCGGGAAAGCGGGAGGTTTATGAGCAGTTCTTC. Protein sequence: CASSPPGKREVYEQFF. The chain joins TRBV7-2 to TRBJ2-1, with 9 bases lining up with TRBD2. V gave up 5 bases and J gave up 8 bases; unmatched junction bases: 13. The germline V gene encodes CDR1 SGHTA and CDR2 FQGNSA. The CDR3 totals 16 residues.

The J gene is TRBJ1-5, the V gene TRBV12-3 or TRBV12-4, with TRBD1 as a possible D gene (5 bases). The CDR3 sequence is 12 residues long. V shed 4 bases and J shed 7 bases, with 8 bases lying between them. CDR3: CASSWGGQPQHF. CDR3 nucleotides: TGTGCCAGCAGTTGGGGGGGACAGCCCCAGCATTTT.

V usage is TRBV5-1 and J usage is TRBJ2-2; D might be TRBD2 (6 bases). V shed 2 bases and J shed 4 bases, with 9 bases lying between them. The germline V gene has CDR1 SGHRS and CDR2 YFSETQ. This CDR3 comprises 14 residues. Here the CDR3 reads CASSFSGATGELFF. The DNA for the CDR3 is TGCGCCAGCAGCTTTTCGGGAGCCACCGGGGAGCTGTTTTTT.

This sequence joins TRBV20-1 and TRBJ2-4; TRBD1 matches at 7 bases. The CDR3 is 11 amino acids. CDR1 DFQATT and CDR2 SNEGSKA come from the germline V gene (reference sequence). CDR3: CIAGGRGIQYF. CDR3 nucleotides: TGCATTGCAGGGGGTAGGGGCATTCAGTACTTC.

This clone has more than one count but fewer than ten. V usage is TRBV9 and J usage is TRBJ1-2; D perhaps matches TRBD1 (5 bases). This CDR3 is built from 16 residues. Germline values: CDR1 SGDLS, CDR2 YYNGEE. Trimming removed 3 bases at V and 0 bases at J, with 15 bases between. CDR3 sequence (DNA): TGTGCCAGCAGCGCCTTAGGGGCCTCTACTAACTATGGCTACACCTTC. This sequence encodes CASSALGASTNYGYTF.

This sequence joins TRBV5-6 and TRBJ2-1; unclear D gene. The CDR3 spans 15 residues. Germline CDR1 SGHDT, CDR2 YYEEEE. Trimming removed 4 bases at V and 7 bases at J, with 18 bases between. This CDR3 reads CASSPERYSTNEQFF. CDR3 bases: TGTGCCAGCAGCCCCGAGAGGTACTCGACGAATGAGCAGTTCTTC.

The CDR3 coding sequence is TGTGCCAGCAGCGAAGGAACAGGTTCCTATGGCTACACCTTC. Residues: CASSEGTGSYGYTF. The rearrangement links TRBV9 to TRBJ1-2; a possible D gene is TRBD1 (5 bases). Trimming stripped 3 bases from V and 4 bases from J, with 13 bases between. From germline, CDR1 is SGDLS and CDR2 YYNGEE. CDR3 length: 14 amino acids.

This clone was observed a handful of times. The chain is built from TRBV27 and TRBJ2-7; D uncertain. Trimming took 2 bases from V and 1 from J, leaving 9 bases between them. The CDR3 is made up of 14 amino acids. Germline V CDR1 and CDR2: MNHEY, SMNVEV (reference sequence). CDR3 DNA sequence: TGTGCCAGCAGTTTAAGTCCGGAGTCCTACGAGCAGTACTTC. Protein: CASSLSPESYEQYF.

This clone was detected once. The genes are TRBV19 and TRBJ1-2; tentatively, D is TRBD1 (6 bases). V lost 8 bases, J lost 1 base, and 17 bases lay in between. CDR1 LNHDA and CDR2 SQIVND come from the germline V gene (reference sequence). The CDR3 contains 15 residues. CDR3 residues: CASAPRDTFNYGYTF. The CDR3 DNA reads TGTGCCAGTGCGCCCCGGGACACCTTTAACTATGGCTACACCTTC.

The chain has TRBV10-1 and TRBJ2-3; TRBD2 agrees at 7 bases. This CDR3 has 17 residues. V lost 1 base and J lost 0; bases outside the gene matches: 7. CDR1 and CDR2 (germline): WNHNN, SYGVQD (reference sequence). CDR3: CASSEFAGSGSTDTQYF. The DNA for the CDR3 is TGCGCCAGCAGTGAGTTTGCTGGTAGCGGGAGCACAGATACGCAGTATTTT.

V and J are TRBV10-3 and TRBJ1-1, with 9 bases lining up with TRBD1. V was clipped by 7 bases and J by 9 bases; unmatched bases: 6. The CDR3 length is 12 residues. Germline CDR1 reads ENHRY; CDR2 reads SYGVKD. The CDR3 DNA reads TGTGCCATCAAAGAGGGGACAGGGAAAGCTTTCTTT. Translating it yields CAIKEGTGKAFF.

This chain joins TRBV10-3 and TRBJ1-2; 9 bases align to TRBD1. CDR1 is ENHRY and CDR2 is SYGVKD in the germline V gene. This CDR3 contains 14 residues. J gave up 2 bases and V 5 bases, and 3 bases lay outside the gene matches. CDR3 nucleotide sequence: TGTGCCATCAGTCCTGGGACAGGGAACTATGGCTACACCTTC. Amino acids: CAISPGTGNYGYTF.

The chain recombines TRBV28 with TRBJ1-4, with 8 bases matching TRBD1. The CDR3 totals 15 residues. Per germline, CDR1 MDHEN and CDR2 SYDVKM. V lost 8 bases and J lost 5; bases outside the gene matches: 10. The CDR3 loop is CASVRTGSLNEKLFF. As DNA, the CDR3 is TGTGCCAGCGTAAGGACAGGGTCCCTAAATGAAAAACTGTTTTTT.

The V call is TRBV29-1, the J call TRBJ1-2, with D uncertain. The CDR3 runs to 12 residues. V shed 8 bases and J shed 2 bases, with 12 bases lying between them. Per the germline V gene, CDR1 is SQVTM and CDR2 is ANQGSEA. DNA of the CDR3: TGCAGCTCCCGTGGGGAGAACTATGGCTACACCTTC. It translates to CSSRGENYGYTF.

This sequence joins TRBV10-2 and TRBJ1-3; possible D gene TRBD1, 6 bases. This CDR3 has 13 amino acids. CDR1 is WSHSY and CDR2 is SAAADI in the germline V gene. The V and J ends lost 10 bases and 7 bases respectively, with 17 bases between them. The CDR3 sequence: CATLDRPWNTIYF. The CDR3 DNA follows: TGCGCCACCCTGGACAGACCCTGGAACACCATATATTTT.

This chain joins TRBV27 and TRBJ1-6; 8 bases are shared with TRBD1. J lost 3 bases, V lost 5 bases, and 9 bases had no gene match. In germline, CDR1 is MNHEY, CDR2 SMNVEV (reference sequence). The CDR3 spans 17 residues. The CDR3 sequence is CASSPYDRGGYNSPLHF. The CDR3 DNA reads TGTGCCAGCAGTCCATATGACAGGGGTGGCTATAATTCACCCCTCCACTTT.

This clone was seen only a few times. The chain couples TRBV6-2 or TRBV6-3 to TRBJ1-2; D unresolved. In germline, CDR1 is MNHEY, CDR2 SVGEGT. With 4 bases removed from V and 4 bases from J, the gap between germline ends came to 10 bases. The CDR3 runs 13 residues. CDR3 amino acids: CASSSGQIYGYTF. The CDR3, as DNA: TGTGCCAGCAGTTCTGGGCAGATCTATGGCTACACCTTC.

The chain recombines TRBV27 with TRBJ1-1; 9 positions agree with TRBD1. The CDR3 covers 15 residues. CDR1 and CDR2 from the germline V gene are MNHEY and SMNVEV (reference sequence). V shed 0 bases, J shed 7 bases, and the junction held 6 bases outside the gene matches. The CDR3 region has the DNA TGTGCCAGCAGTTTATCGTGGGGACAGGGTGGTGAAGCTTTCTTT. Protein product: CASSLSWGQGGEAFF.

This clone was recorded only once. The chain links TRBV28 to TRBJ2-4, with a possible D match to TRBD2 (6 bases). Germline V gene data show CDR1 as MDHEN and CDR2 as SYDVKM. V lost 6 bases and J lost 6, with 15 bases in between. The CDR3 totals 14 residues. CDR3 amino acids: CASRISGTPNIQYF. DNA for the CDR3: TGTGCCAGCAGAATATCCGGGACTCCAAACATTCAGTACTTC.

The CDR3 region is CASSLEGAEAFF. The DNA for the CDR3 is TGCGCCAGCAGCTTGGAGGGAGCTGAAGCTTTCTTT. The V and J genes are TRBV5-1 and TRBJ1-1, with D unresolved. The V gene lost 0 bases and the J gene lost 6 bases, with 6 bases spanning the gap. Per the germline V gene, CDR1 is SGHRS and CDR2 is YFSETQ. CDR3 length equals 12 residues.

The table lists this clone with a count of one. V gene TRBV5-1 combines with J gene TRBJ2-1; 15 bases line up with TRBD2. The CDR3 is made up of 18 amino acids. V trimming: 3 bases; J trimming: 1 base; junction bases outside the gene matches: 5. The germline gives CDR1 SGHRS, CDR2 YFSETQ. The CDR3 region is CASSWGLAGGGSYNEQFF. The DNA for the CDR3 is TGCGCCAGCAGCTGGGGACTAGCGGGAGGAGGGTCCTACAATGAGCAGTTCTTC.

The rearrangement joins TRBV7-6 to TRBJ1-6; 7 positions match TRBD1. Germline assignment: CDR1 SGHVS and CDR2 FNYEAQ. The CDR3 has 15 amino acids. J was trimmed by 7 bases and V by 5 bases; bases with no gene match: 8. Here the CDR3 reads CASSLMTGYNSPLHF. CDR3 nucleotide sequence: TGTGCCAGCAGCCTTATGACAGGGTACAATTCACCCCTCCACTTT. The variable domain in full, with the rest retrieved from reference TRBV7-6 and TRBJ1-6, is GAGVSQSPRYKVTKRGQDVALRCDPISGHVSLYWYRQALGQGPEFLTYFNYEAQQDKSGLPNDRFSAERPEGSISTLTIQRTEQRDSAMYRCASSLMTGYNSPLHFGNGTRLTVT.

V and J are TRBV4-3 and TRBJ1-1; a possible D gene is TRBD1 (5 bases). There are 16 residues in the CDR3. CDR1 and CDR2 from the germline V gene are LGHNA and YSLEER. V lost 4 bases, J lost 1 base, and 16 bases lay in between. DNA for the CDR3: TGCGCCAGCAGCCCCCATGATGTAGGGGAGAACACTGAAGCTTTCTTT. Its translation: CASSPHDVGENTEAFF.

The chain combines TRBV4-3 with TRBJ1-1, with TRBD1 identical over 8 bases. The CDR3 is 15 amino acids. Germline CDR1 LGHNA, CDR2 YSLEER. V dropped 1 base and J dropped 2; count of bases not matched to a gene: 3. CDR3 in DNA: TGCGCCAGCAGCCAAGTATCAGGGGGCAACACTGAAGCTTTCTTT. Amino acid sequence: CASSQVSGGNTEAFF.

The chain couples TRBV7-9 to TRBJ2-1, with a possible D match to TRBD1 (7 bases). Deletions cut 5 bases from V and 4 bases from J, with 12 bases between. This CDR3 is 14 amino acids long. CDR1 is SEHNR and CDR2 is FQNEAQ in the germline V gene (reference sequence). CDR3 nucleotide sequence: TGTGCCAGCAGCGCGGGACAGCCATACAATGAGCAGTTCTTC. Its protein is CASSAGQPYNEQFF.

The genes are TRBV7-2 and TRBJ2-7, with TRBD1 matching over 9 bases. J was trimmed by 2 bases and V by 5 bases; bases with no gene match: 7. The germline gives CDR1 SGHTA, CDR2 FQGNSA. The CDR3 is 15 amino acids. CDR3 bases: TGTGCCAGCAGCAAAGGGACAGGGAGGACCTACGAGCAGTACTTC. Protein product: CASSKGTGRTYEQYF. Filled out from reference TRBV7-2 and TRBJ2-7, the complete variable domain reads GAGVSQSPSNKVTEKGKDVELRCDPISGHTALYWYRQSLGQGLEFLIYFQGNSAPDKSGLPSDRFSAERTGGSVSTLTIQRTQQEDSAVYLCASSKGTGRTYEQYFGPGTRLTVT.

The J gene is TRBJ1-6, the V gene TRBV7-6, with a tentative D call TRBD1 (5 bases). Deletions cut 5 bases from V and 9 bases from J, with 20 bases between. The CDR3 runs to 16 residues. CDR1 SGHVS and CDR2 FNYEAQ come from the germline V gene. This CDR3 is CASSPGAAVGGSPLHF. In DNA, the CDR3 is TGTGCCAGCAGCCCGGGCGCAGCCGTCGGGGGTTCACCCCTCCACTTT.

This clone was seen once. This chain links TRBV30 with TRBJ1-5; a weak D match, TRBD1 (6 bases). Trimming took off 2 bases at V and 6 bases at J, with 11 bases between the two ends. Germline lookup yields CDR1 GTSNPN and CDR2 SVGIG (reference sequence). The CDR3 has 13 residues. The CDR3 sequence is CAWSPDRTQPQHF. CDR3 nucleotide sequence: TGTGCCTGGAGTCCCGACAGGACTCAGCCCCAGCATTTT.